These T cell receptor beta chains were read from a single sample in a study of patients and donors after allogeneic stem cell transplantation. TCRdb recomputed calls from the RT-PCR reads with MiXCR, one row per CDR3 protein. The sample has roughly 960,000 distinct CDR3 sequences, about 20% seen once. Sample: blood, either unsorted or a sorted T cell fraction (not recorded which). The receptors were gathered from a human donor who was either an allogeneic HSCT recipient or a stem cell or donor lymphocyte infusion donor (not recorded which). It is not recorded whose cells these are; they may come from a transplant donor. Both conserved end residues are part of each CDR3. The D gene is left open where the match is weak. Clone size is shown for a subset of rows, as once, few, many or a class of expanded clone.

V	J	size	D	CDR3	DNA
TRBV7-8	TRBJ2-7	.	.	CASSLIRTVSSYEQYF	TGTGCCAGCAGCTTAATACGGACAGTGAGCTCCTACGAGCAGTACTTC
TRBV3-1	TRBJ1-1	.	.	CASSQDLALADTEAFF	TGTGCCAGCAGCCAAGATCTGGCCCTGGCGGACACTGAAGCTTTCTTT
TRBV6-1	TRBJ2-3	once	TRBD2	CASKKRGVSTDTQYF	TGTGCCAGCAAAAAGCGGGGTGTTAGCACAGATACGCAGTATTTT
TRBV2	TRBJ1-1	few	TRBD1	CASSAKQGGFEAFF	TGTGCCAGCAGCGCGAAACAGGGGGGATTTGAAGCTTTCTTT
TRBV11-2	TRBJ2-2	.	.	CASSGGTGHTGELFF	TGTGCCAGCAGCGGAGGGACGGGACACACCGGGGAGCTGTTTTTT
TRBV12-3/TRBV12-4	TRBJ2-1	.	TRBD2	CASRAGTSGRINEQFF	TGTGCCAGCAGGGCCGGGACTAGCGGGAGAATCAATGAGCAGTTCTTC
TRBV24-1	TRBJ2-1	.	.	CATRGGVSYNEQFF	TGTGCCACCAGGGGGGGCGTCTCCTACAATGAGCAGTTCTTC
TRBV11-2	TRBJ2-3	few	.	CASSSPLAASTDTQYF	TGTGCCAGCAGCTCTCCCTTAGCAGCTAGCACAGATACGCAGTATTTT
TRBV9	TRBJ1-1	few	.	CASSVTGQGNTEAFF	TGTGCCAGCAGCGTAACCGGGCAGGGGAACACTGAAGCTTTCTTT
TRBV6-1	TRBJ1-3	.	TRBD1	CASLYTPGQDLSGNTIYF	TGTGCCAGCCTATACACTCCGGGACAGGACCTGTCGGGAAACACCATATATTTT
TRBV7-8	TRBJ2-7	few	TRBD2	CASSLVLAEYEQYF	TGTGCCAGCAGCTTAGTACTAGCGGAATACGAGCAGTACTTC
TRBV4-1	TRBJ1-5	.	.	CASSIRVYQPQHF	TGCGCCAGCAGTATACGGGTTTATCAGCCCCAGCATTTT
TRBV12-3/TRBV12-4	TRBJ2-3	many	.	CASSYGDTQYF	TGTGCCAGCAGTTACGGCGATACGCAGTATTTT
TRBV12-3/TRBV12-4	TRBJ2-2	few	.	CASRDQPSGELFF	TGTGCCAGCAGAGACCAGCCCTCCGGGGAGCTGTTTTTT
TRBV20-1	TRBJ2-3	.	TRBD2	CSAPWTSGAKGADTQYF	TGCAGTGCTCCCTGGACTAGCGGGGCGAAGGGCGCAGATACGCAGTATTTT
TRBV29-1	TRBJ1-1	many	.	CSVAGWPAREAFF	TGCAGCGTCGCAGGGTGGCCCGCTAGGGAAGCTTTCTTT
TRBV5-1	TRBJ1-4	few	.	CASPPRRGGEKLFF	TGCGCCAGCCCCCCTCGCAGGGGCGGAGAAAAACTGTTTTTT
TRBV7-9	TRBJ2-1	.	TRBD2	CASSSSTSGRGNEQFF	TGTGCCAGCAGCTCCTCGACTAGCGGGAGGGGCAATGAGCAGTTCTTC
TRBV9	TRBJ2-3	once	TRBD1	CASSVDSGGADTQYF	TGTGCCAGCAGCGTAGATTCAGGGGGCGCGGATACGCAGTATTTT
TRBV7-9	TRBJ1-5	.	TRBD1	CASSLVLGTGNQPQHF	TGTGCCAGCAGCTTAGTCCTCGGGACAGGCAATCAGCCCCAGCATTTT
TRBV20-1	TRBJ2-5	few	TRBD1	CSARDRRQGQTQYF	TGCAGTGCTAGAGATCGGAGACAGGGGCAGACCCAGTACTTC
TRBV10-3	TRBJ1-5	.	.	CAISRGQGKNQPQHF	TGTGCCATCAGCCGAGGGCAGGGGAAGAATCAGCCCCAGCATTTT
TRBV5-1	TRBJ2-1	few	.	CASSQDWRVGTGQFF	TGCGCCAGCAGCCAGGATTGGCGGGTAGGGACGGGGCAGTTCTTC
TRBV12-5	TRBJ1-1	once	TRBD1	CASGLGQGITEAFF	TGTGCTAGTGGTTTGGGACAGGGGATCACTGAAGCTTTCTTT
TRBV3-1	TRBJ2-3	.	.	CASSPDFRLDTQYF	TGTGCCAGCAGCCCCGATTTCCGATTAGATACGCAGTATTTT
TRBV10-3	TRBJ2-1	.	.	CAISESNNEQFF	TGTGCCATCAGTGAGTCGAACAATGAGCAGTTCTTC
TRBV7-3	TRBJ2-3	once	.	CASSSDVGDTQYF	TGTGCCAGCAGCTCAGACGTGGGGGATACGCAGTATTTT
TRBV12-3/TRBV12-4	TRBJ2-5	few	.	CASSFLSGQETQYF	TGTGCCAGCAGTTTCTTGTCCGGACAAGAGACCCAGTACTTC
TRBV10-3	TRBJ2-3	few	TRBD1	CAISKHTGESIIAQYF	TGTGCCATCAGCAAACATACAGGGGAAAGCATTATAGCGCAGTATTTT
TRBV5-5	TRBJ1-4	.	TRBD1	CASSLRRDPGQKGEKLFF	TGTGCCAGCAGCTTGAGGAGGGACCCGGGACAGAAAGGTGAAAAACTGTTTTTT
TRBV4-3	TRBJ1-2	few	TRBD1	CASSQEIYQGANYGYTF	TGCGCCAGCAGCCAAGAGATCTATCAGGGGGCAAACTATGGCTACACCTTC
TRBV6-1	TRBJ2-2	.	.	CASSGPYEGGELFF	TGTGCCAGCAGCGGACCTTATGAGGGCGGGGAGCTGTTTTTT
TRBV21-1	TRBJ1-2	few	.	CANSKPANYGYTF	TGTGCCAACAGCAAACCGGCTAACTATGGCTACACCTTC
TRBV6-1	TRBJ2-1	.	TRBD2	CASTPGGRVNYNEQFF	TGTGCCAGCACTCCCGGGGGGAGGGTCAACTACAATGAGCAGTTCTTC
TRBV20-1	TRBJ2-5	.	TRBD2	CSARDGGLAGRQTQYF	TGCAGTGCTAGAGATGGCGGACTAGCGGGAAGGCAGACCCAGTACTTC
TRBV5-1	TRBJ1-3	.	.	CASSKEAVGNTIYF	TGCGCCAGCAGCAAGGAAGCGGTGGGGAACACCATATATTTT
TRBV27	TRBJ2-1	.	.	CASSFYKGTYNEQFF	TGTGCCAGCAGTTTCTACAAGGGTACCTACAATGAGCAGTTCTTC
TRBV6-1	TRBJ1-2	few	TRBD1	CASSGQGAFWGYTF	TGTGCCAGCAGTGGACAGGGGGCCTTTTGGGGCTACACCTTC
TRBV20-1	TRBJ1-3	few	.	CSASTSGNTIYF	TGCAGTGCTAGCACGTCTGGAAACACCATATATTTT
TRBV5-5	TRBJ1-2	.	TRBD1	CASSLGYRDSPHYGYTF	TGTGCCAGCAGCTTGGGCTACCGGGACAGTCCCCACTATGGCTACACCTTC
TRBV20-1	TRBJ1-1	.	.	CSARGPSKGTEAFF	TGCAGTGCTAGAGGGCCCTCCAAGGGGACTGAAGCTTTCTTT
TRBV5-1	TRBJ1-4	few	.	CASSLTDLSKGKLFF	TGCGCCAGCAGCTTAACGGACCTCTCCAAAGGGAAACTGTTTTTT
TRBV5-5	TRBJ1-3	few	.	CASSSLSPRDTGNTIYF	TGTGCCAGCAGCTCCCTTTCCCCCCGGGACACTGGAAACACCATATATTTT
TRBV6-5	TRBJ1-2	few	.	CASSYGGLHGYTF	TGTGCCAGCAGTTACGGGGGGCTCCATGGCTACACCTTC
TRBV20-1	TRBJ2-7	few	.	CSARMPGGYEQYF	TGCAGTGCTAGAATGCCCGGGGGCTACGAGCAGTACTTC
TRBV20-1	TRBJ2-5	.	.	CSARGPARPRSQETQYF	TGCAGTGCTAGAGGCCCCGCTCGGCCGCGTAGCCAAGAGACCCAGTACTTC